One and the same sample provided the 8 T cell receptor beta chains below, sequenced in a study of cytomegalovirus exposure and HLA in healthy donors. It was with 60 Vbeta and 13 Jbeta primers that the PCR ran. Only in-frame clones appear in the TCRdb table, and some are missing; sequencing was by immunoSEQ multiplex PCR. Seen here are 90,000 to 120,000 clones, 70% to 80% observed once, and the top ten hold about 2.5%. The sequenced material came from PBMCs. All receptors derive from a man aged 50 to 59 in good health and CMV-seropositive.

This clone was seen a handful of times. This chain joins TRBV5-1 and TRBJ2-2, with TRBD1 matching 9 bases. J lost 7 bases, V lost 3 bases, and 16 bases had no gene match. CDR1 and CDR2 from the germline V gene are SGHRS and YFSETQ. The CDR3 spans 18 residues. The CDR3 DNA sequence: TGCGCCAGCAGCTCCCAACTCAGGGCGACAGGGGGAGGCGGGGAGCTGTTTTTT. It is translated as CASSSQLRATGGGGELFF.

This clone was detected once. The V and J genes are TRBV19 and TRBJ2-7, with 7 bases fitting TRBD1. The CDR3 length is 14 residues. The V and J ends lost 1 base and 7 bases, in that order; junction bases with no gene match: 7. The germline CDR1 and CDR2 sequences are LNHDA and SQIVND (reference sequence). CDR3 residues: CASSIAKGAREQYF. The DNA of the CDR3 is TGTGCCAGTAGTATAGCGAAGGGGGCACGGGAGCAGTACTTC.

The V call is TRBV7-2, the J call TRBJ1-2; TRBD1 matches at 9 bases. Germline trimming cut 1 base from V and 6 bases from J; bases unmatched to any gene: 3. The CDR3 runs to 14 residues. Germline V gives CDR1 SGHTA, CDR2 FQGNSA. CDR3 sequence: CASSLGTGANGYTF. The CDR3 DNA is TGTGCCAGCAGCTTAGGGACAGGGGCGAATGGCTACACCTTC.

To note about this clone: A read error may produce the germline difference seen at one junction end. V usage is TRBV5-1 and J usage is TRBJ1-2; D ambiguous. Germline-derived CDR1 and CDR2 are SGHRS and YFSETQ. CDR3 size: 18 residues. This chain's CDR3 is CASSLVAGTDATDYVYTF. CDR3 nucleotide sequence: TGCGCCAGCAGCCTAGTAGCGGGTACAGACGCTACGGACTATGTCTACACCTTC.

V and J are TRBV5-1 and TRBJ2-5, with 9 positions matching TRBD2. The CDR3 has 16 amino acids. V was clipped by 1 base and J by 6 bases; unmatched bases: 10. Looked up from germline, CDR1 is SGHRS and CDR2 is YFSETQ. CDR3 in amino acids: CASSLTAAGGLKTQYF. The CDR3 region has the DNA TGCGCCAGCAGCTTGACCGCGGCGGGGGGGCTGAAGACCCAGTACTTC.

The CDR3 sequence: CASSLVGEQYF. CDR3 nucleotide sequence: TGTGCCAGCAGTCTCGTCGGCGAGCAGTACTTC. The chain links TRBV6-1 to TRBJ2-7; D is unclear. The CDR3 has 11 residues. Per the germline V gene, CDR1 is MNHNS and CDR2 is SASEGT. V was trimmed by 5 bases and J by 6 bases, leaving 8 bases between them.

Regarding this clone: The junction shows a germline mismatch at one end, possibly a read error. The chain links TRBV28 to TRBJ1-5, with 7 bases aligning to TRBD1. From germline, CDR1 is MDHEN and CDR2 SYDVKM. This CDR3 has 16 residues. The CDR3 nucleotides are TGTGTCAGCAGTATGGACAGGATTTATAGCAATCAGCCCCAGCATTTT. Amino acid sequence: CVSSMDRIYSNQPQHF.

This clone was recorded once. This rearrangement joins TRBV30 to TRBJ2-2; 10 positions agree with TRBD1. The germline V gene has CDR1 GTSNPN and CDR2 SVGIG (reference sequence). The CDR3 has 17 residues. V dropped 1 base and J dropped 9; count of bases not matched to a gene: 14. CDR3 protein: CAWSDPTRQGAIRELFF. CDR3 sequence (DNA): TGTGCCTGGAGTGACCCCACCAGACAGGGGGCTATCAGGGAGCTGTTTTTT.